This is a list of T cell receptor beta chains from one sample in a study of blood T cell repertoires in COVID-19. The assay was immunoSEQ multiplex PCR, and TCRdb's table has in-frame clones only and misses some. The repertoire consists of roughly 64,000 clones, with about nine tenths occurring once and the leading ten covering 3.2%. Sequencing input: peripheral blood. Source of these receptors: a man aged 50 to 59 with active COVID-19. Each CDR3 is given with its conserved first and last residue. The D gene is left open where the match is weak. A row's size may be missing; if present it is once, few, many or a size class.

clone_size: -
j_call: TRBJ2-1
d_call: TRBD2
v_call: TRBV4-2
cdr3_nt: TGTGCCAGCAGCCAGCGCCGGAGTGGCGGGAGTTACAATGAGCAGTTCTTC
cdr3_aa: CASSQRRSGGSYNEQFF

clone_size: -
j_call: TRBJ1-2
d_call: TRBD1
v_call: TRBV6-5
cdr3_nt: TGTGCCAGCAGCCTCGACAGGGGGCGCCGCGGCTACACCTTC
cdr3_aa: CASSLDRGRRGYTF

clone_size: -
j_call: TRBJ2-3
d_call: TRBD2
v_call: TRBV13
cdr3_nt: TGTGCCAGCAGCCGGTGGCGGGAGGGAACAGATACGCAGTATTTT
cdr3_aa: CASSRWREGTDTQYF

clone_size: -
j_call: TRBJ1-4
d_call: TRBD1
v_call: TRBV6-5
cdr3_nt: TGTGCCAGCAGTTGGGGACAGTTTAATGAAAAACTGTTTTTT
cdr3_aa: CASSWGQFNEKLFF

clone_size: -
j_call: TRBJ2-1
d_call: -
v_call: TRBV9
cdr3_nt: TGTGCCAGCAGCGCGACATTATCTGAGCAGTTCTTC
cdr3_aa: CASSATLSEQFF

clone_size: -
j_call: TRBJ1-4
d_call: TRBD1
v_call: TRBV18
cdr3_nt: TGTGCCAGCTCACCGACGGGACAGGTGGATGAAAAACTGTTTTTT
cdr3_aa: CASSPTGQVDEKLFF

clone_size: -
j_call: TRBJ2-2
d_call: -
v_call: TRBV9
cdr3_nt: TGTGCCAGCAGCGTAGATCCAGGGAGGAGCACCGGGGAGCTGTTTTTT
cdr3_aa: CASSVDPGRSTGELFF

clone_size: -
j_call: TRBJ1-5
d_call: -
v_call: TRBV10-3
cdr3_nt: TGTGCCATCAGTGAGTCGGGCAGGGGAAGCAATCAGCCCCAGCATTTT
cdr3_aa: CAISESGRGSNQPQHF

clone_size: -
j_call: TRBJ1-5
d_call: TRBD1
v_call: TRBV27
cdr3_nt: TGTGCCAGCAGAGGGACAGGGAGCAATCAGCCCCAGCATTTT
cdr3_aa: CASRGTGSNQPQHF

clone_size: -
j_call: TRBJ1-2
d_call: -
v_call: TRBV7-9
cdr3_nt: TGTGCCAGCAGCTTAGTTCGACGGGGGATTAACTATGGCTACACCTTC
cdr3_aa: CASSLVRRGINYGYTF

clone_size: -
j_call: TRBJ1-1
d_call: TRBD1
v_call: TRBV3-1/TRBV3-2
cdr3_nt: TGTGCCAGCAGCACCCAGGGGGCAGGCACTGAAGCTTTCTTT
cdr3_aa: CASSTQGAGTEAFF

clone_size: -
j_call: TRBJ2-2
d_call: TRBD1
v_call: TRBV5-1
cdr3_nt: TGCGCCAGCAGCGGGGACAGGGAGAGGGCCGGGGAGCTGTTTTTT
cdr3_aa: CASSGDRERAGELFF

clone_size: -
j_call: TRBJ2-3
d_call: -
v_call: TRBV9
cdr3_nt: TGTGCCAGCAGCGAGAACGGGGGTTTTACAGATACGCAGTATTTT
cdr3_aa: CASSENGGFTDTQYF

clone_size: -
j_call: TRBJ2-1
d_call: TRBD1
v_call: TRBV4-3
cdr3_nt: TGCGCCAGCAGCCAAGAGGGACAGGGGGCGCGAAGGCAGTTCTTC
cdr3_aa: CASSQEGQGARRQFF

clone_size: -
j_call: TRBJ1-1
d_call: -
v_call: TRBV6-5
cdr3_nt: TGTGCCAGCAGTTACTCGAACAACCGGGCAGGGCAAGCTTTCTTT
cdr3_aa: CASSYSNNRAGQAFF

clone_size: -
j_call: TRBJ2-3
d_call: TRBD2
v_call: TRBV7-2
cdr3_nt: TGTGCCAGCAGCCTGGGACTAGCGGGAGGGGGCACAGATACGCAGTATTTT
cdr3_aa: CASSLGLAGGGTDTQYF

clone_size: -
j_call: TRBJ2-1
d_call: -
v_call: TRBV27
cdr3_nt: TGTGCCAGCAGTTTATCTGTCTCGTCCTACAATGAGCAGTTCTTC
cdr3_aa: CASSLSVSSYNEQFF

clone_size: -
j_call: TRBJ2-5
d_call: -
v_call: TRBV9
cdr3_nt: TGTGCCAGCAGCGTTCTCGGCAGCGGCCCAGAGACCCAGTACTTC
cdr3_aa: CASSVLGSGPETQYF

clone_size: -
j_call: TRBJ2-7
d_call: -
v_call: TRBV28
cdr3_nt: TGTGCCAGCAGTCCCCCGAGCTCCTACGAGCAGTACTTC
cdr3_aa: CASSPPSSYEQYF

clone_size: -
j_call: TRBJ2-7
d_call: -
v_call: TRBV19
cdr3_nt: TGTGCCAGTGCCCGCGTCCTCACCCACGAGCAGTACTTC
cdr3_aa: CASARVLTHEQYF

clone_size: -
j_call: TRBJ2-1
d_call: -
v_call: TRBV7-6
cdr3_nt: TGTGCCAGCAGCTTAGGCTACACAACTAGTGGACCGATCTTC
cdr3_aa: CASSLGYTTSGPIF

clone_size: -
j_call: TRBJ2-1
d_call: -
v_call: TRBV6-5
cdr3_nt: TGTGCCAGCAGGGAGAGGGACACCTACAATGAGCAGTTCTTC
cdr3_aa: CASRERDTYNEQFF

clone_size: -
j_call: TRBJ2-3
d_call: TRBD2
v_call: TRBV3-1/TRBV3-2
cdr3_nt: TGTGCCAGCAGCCAAACTAGCGGCGATACGCAGTATTTT
cdr3_aa: CASSQTSGDTQYF

clone_size: once
j_call: TRBJ1-4
d_call: -
v_call: TRBV21-1
cdr3_nt: TGTGCCAGCAGCCCTCAAGGACAGGGCCTAACAACTAATGAAAAACTGTTTTTT
cdr3_aa: CASSPQGQGLTTNEKLFF

clone_size: -
j_call: TRBJ1-1
d_call: -
v_call: TRBV4-3
cdr3_nt: TGCGCCAGCAGCCAAGATCGTCAGGGTTCCACTGAAGCTTTCTTT
cdr3_aa: CASSQDRQGSTEAFF

clone_size: -
j_call: TRBJ2-5
d_call: TRBD2
v_call: TRBV7-2
cdr3_nt: TGTGCCAGCAGCCGGGGACTAGTCTCGGAGACCCAGTACTTC
cdr3_aa: CASSRGLVSETQYF

clone_size: few
j_call: TRBJ2-1
d_call: -
v_call: TRBV10-2
cdr3_nt: TGCGCCAGCAGTGGGGGCCCCGACGAGCAGTTCTTC
cdr3_aa: CASSGGPDEQFF

clone_size: -
j_call: TRBJ2-4
d_call: TRBD2
v_call: TRBV30
cdr3_nt: TGTGCCTGGGGAGGAGGGAGCGGGAGGCAAAACATTCAGTACTTC
cdr3_aa: CAWGGGSGRQNIQYF

clone_size: once
j_call: TRBJ2-2
d_call: TRBD2
v_call: TRBV4-1
cdr3_nt: TGCGCCAGCAGCCGGAACTCTAGGACTAGCGAGGGCACCGGGGAGCTGTTTTTT
cdr3_aa: CASSRNSRTSEGTGELFF

clone_size: few
j_call: TRBJ2-7
d_call: TRBD1
v_call: TRBV6-5
cdr3_nt: TGTGCCAGCAAAAGGACAGGGGACGACAACGAGCAGTACTTC
cdr3_aa: CASKRTGDDNEQYF

clone_size: -
j_call: TRBJ2-3
d_call: TRBD2
v_call: TRBV7-8
cdr3_nt: TGTGCCAGCAGCTTACGTAGCGGGAGGTCAACAGATACGCAGTATTTT
cdr3_aa: CASSLRSGRSTDTQYF

clone_size: -
j_call: TRBJ2-2
d_call: TRBD2
v_call: TRBV19
cdr3_nt: TGTGCCAGTACCCCGGGGGGGGGCGGGGAGCTGTTTTTT
cdr3_aa: CASTPGGGGELFF

clone_size: -
j_call: TRBJ2-1
d_call: TRBD2
v_call: TRBV19
cdr3_nt: TGTGCCAGTAGTATCGGACTAGCGGCCTACAATGAGCAGTTCTTC
cdr3_aa: CASSIGLAAYNEQFF

clone_size: -
j_call: TRBJ1-5
d_call: -
v_call: TRBV4-3
cdr3_nt: TGCGCCAGCAGCCAAGATTGGGCCATTTTCCAGCCCCAGCATTTT
cdr3_aa: CASSQDWAIFQPQHF

clone_size: -
j_call: TRBJ2-2
d_call: -
v_call: TRBV6-5
cdr3_nt: TGTGCCAGCAGTTACACAGACCCGGCCACCGGGGAGCTGTTTTTT
cdr3_aa: CASSYTDPATGELFF

clone_size: few
j_call: TRBJ2-7
d_call: TRBD2
v_call: TRBV7-9
cdr3_nt: TGTGCCAGCAGCTTAGCGCTAAGCGGGGACCCCTACGAGCAGTACTTC
cdr3_aa: CASSLALSGDPYEQYF

clone_size: -
j_call: TRBJ2-2
d_call: TRBD2
v_call: TRBV19
cdr3_nt: TGTGCCAGTAGTGTCCCGGGTCTAGCGGGGGTAGACACCGGGGAGCTGTTTTTT
cdr3_aa: CASSVPGLAGVDTGELFF

clone_size: -
j_call: TRBJ1-2
d_call: TRBD1
v_call: TRBV28
cdr3_nt: TGTGCCAGCAGTCCCCCGAGACAGGGCTACTATGGCTACACCTTC
cdr3_aa: CASSPPRQGYYGYTF

clone_size: -
j_call: TRBJ1-2
d_call: TRBD1
v_call: TRBV7-2
cdr3_nt: TGTGCCAGCAGCTTAGTTGGGACAGCTAACTATGGCTACACCTTC
cdr3_aa: CASSLVGTANYGYTF

clone_size: -
j_call: TRBJ2-4
d_call: TRBD1
v_call: TRBV18
cdr3_nt: TGTGCCAGCTCTCCCGTTTGGGGACAGGGGGCCAAAAACATTCAGTACTTC
cdr3_aa: CASSPVWGQGAKNIQYF

clone_size: -
j_call: TRBJ2-6
d_call: TRBD2
v_call: TRBV27
cdr3_nt: TGTGCCAGCAGTTCCCCCTCAGCGGGGGGGCCGGCTGGGGCCAACGTCCTGACTTTC
cdr3_aa: CASSSPSAGGPAGANVLTF

clone_size: -
j_call: TRBJ2-5
d_call: -
v_call: TRBV5-1
cdr3_nt: TGCGCCAGCAGCTGGGGGGTTCAAGAGACCCAGTACTTC
cdr3_aa: CASSWGVQETQYF

clone_size: -
j_call: TRBJ1-4
d_call: -
v_call: TRBV6-5
cdr3_nt: TGTGCCAGCAGCCCAACCGGGGGGGAAAAACTGTTTTTT
cdr3_aa: CASSPTGGEKLFF

clone_size: -
j_call: TRBJ1-1
d_call: -
v_call: TRBV11-3
cdr3_nt: TGTGCCAGCAGCCTGAGTTCTGAAGCTTTCTTT
cdr3_aa: CASSLSSEAFF

clone_size: -
j_call: TRBJ1-1
d_call: -
v_call: TRBV5-1
cdr3_nt: TGCGCCAGCAGCCCGACAGGGAACACTGAAGCTTTCTTT
cdr3_aa: CASSPTGNTEAFF